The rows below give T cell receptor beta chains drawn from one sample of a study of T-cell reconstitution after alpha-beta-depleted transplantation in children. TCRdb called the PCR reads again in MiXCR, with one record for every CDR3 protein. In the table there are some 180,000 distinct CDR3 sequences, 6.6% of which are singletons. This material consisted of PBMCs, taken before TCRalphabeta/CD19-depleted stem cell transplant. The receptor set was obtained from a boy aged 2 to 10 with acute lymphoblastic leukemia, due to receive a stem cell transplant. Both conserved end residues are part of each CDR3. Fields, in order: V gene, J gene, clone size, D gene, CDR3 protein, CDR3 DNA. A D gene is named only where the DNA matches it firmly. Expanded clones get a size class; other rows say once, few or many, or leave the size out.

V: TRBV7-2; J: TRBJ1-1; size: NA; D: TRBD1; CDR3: CGSSFGTGYLNTEAFF; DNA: TGTGGCAGCAGCTTCGGGACAGGGTACCTGAACACTGAAGCTTTCTTT
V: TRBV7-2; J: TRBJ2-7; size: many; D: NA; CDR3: CASSAQTGTYEQYF; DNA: TGTGCCAGCAGCGCCCAGACGGGGACCTACGAGCAGTACTTC
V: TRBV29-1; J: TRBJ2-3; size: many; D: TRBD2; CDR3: CSVWTSGGRDLDTQYF; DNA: TGCAGCGTTTGGACTAGCGGGGGGAGGGATTTGGATACGCAGTATTTT
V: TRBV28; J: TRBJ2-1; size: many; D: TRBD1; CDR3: CASSISRTGADEQFF; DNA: TGTGCCAGCAGTATATCCCGGACAGGGGCGGATGAGCAGTTCTTC
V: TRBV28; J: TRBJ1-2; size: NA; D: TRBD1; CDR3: CASSFSQGATSYGYTF; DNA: TGTGCCAGCAGTTTCAGCCAGGGGGCTACTAGCTATGGCTACACCTTC
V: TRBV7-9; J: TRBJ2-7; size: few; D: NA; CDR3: CASSLLLGAKSYEQYF; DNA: TGTGCCAGCAGCTTACTCCTTGGGGCCAAGAGCTACGAGCAGTACTTC
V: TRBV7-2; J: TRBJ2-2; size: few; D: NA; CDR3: CASSLAGLNTGELFF; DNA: TGTGCCAGCAGCTTAGCGGGGCTGAACACCGGGGAGCTGTTTTTT
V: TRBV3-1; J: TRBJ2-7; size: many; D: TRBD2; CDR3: CASSQDPGGSYEQYF; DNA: TGTGCCAGCAGCCAAGATCCGGGGGGATCCTACGAGCAGTACTTC
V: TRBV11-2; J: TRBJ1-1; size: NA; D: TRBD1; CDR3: CASSPRTGGAYTEAFF; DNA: TGTGCCAGCAGCCCGCGGACAGGGGGCGCGTACACTGAAGCTTTCTTT
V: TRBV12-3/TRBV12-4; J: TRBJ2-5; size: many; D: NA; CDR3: CASSHDSQETQYF; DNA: TGTGCCAGCAGCCATGACAGCCAAGAGACCCAGTACTTC
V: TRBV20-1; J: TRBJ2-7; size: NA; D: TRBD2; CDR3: CSASSELAGAYEQYF; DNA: TGCAGTGCTAGTTCTGAACTAGCGGGAGCCTACGAGCAGTACTTC
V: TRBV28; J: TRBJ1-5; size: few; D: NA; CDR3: CASSLWERRSRGGNQPQHF; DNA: TGTGCCAGCAGTTTATGGGAGAGACGGTCACGGGGGGGCAATCAGCCCCAGCATTTT
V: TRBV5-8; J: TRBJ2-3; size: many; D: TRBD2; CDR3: CASSLARIAGGTDTQYF; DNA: TGTGCCAGCAGCTTGGCCCGAATAGCGGGGGGCACAGATACGCAGTATTTT
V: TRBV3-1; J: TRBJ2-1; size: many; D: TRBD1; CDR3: CASSQVEAGGSEQFF; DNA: TGTGCCAGCAGCCAAGTCGAGGCAGGGGGCAGTGAGCAGTTCTTC
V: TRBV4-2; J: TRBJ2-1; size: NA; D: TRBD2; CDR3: CASSPRAGATIYNEQFF; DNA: TGTGCCAGCAGCCCCCGAGCGGGGGCGACCATCTACAATGAGCAGTTCTTC
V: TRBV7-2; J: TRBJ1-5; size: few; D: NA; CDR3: CASQDTSNQPQHF; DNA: TGTGCCAGCCAAGACACAAGCAATCAGCCCCAGCATTTT
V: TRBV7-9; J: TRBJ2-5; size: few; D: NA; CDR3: CASSSLGREQETQYF; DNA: TGTGCCAGCAGCTCCCTCGGGAGAGAGCAAGAGACCCAGTACTTC
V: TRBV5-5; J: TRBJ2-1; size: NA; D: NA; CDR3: CASSLTSSEQFF; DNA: TGTGCCAGCAGCTTAACTAGTTCTGAGCAGTTCTTC
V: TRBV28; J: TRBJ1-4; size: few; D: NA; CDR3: CASRQGAKLFF; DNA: TGTGCCAGCAGACAGGGCGCAAAACTGTTTTTT
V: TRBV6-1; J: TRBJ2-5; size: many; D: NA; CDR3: CASSHTGLRRGETQYF; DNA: TGTGCCAGCAGTCATACGGGACTACGGAGGGGGGAGACCCAGTACTTC
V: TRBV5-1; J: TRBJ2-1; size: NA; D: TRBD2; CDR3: CASSLDPSGSGGLAGYNEQFF; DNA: TGCGCCAGCAGCTTGGATCCTTCGGGCAGTGGAGGACTAGCGGGGTACAATGAGCAGTTCTTC
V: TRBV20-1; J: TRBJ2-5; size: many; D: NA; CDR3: CSASQGQETQYF; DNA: TGCAGTGCTAGCCAGGGTCAAGAGACCCAGTACTTC
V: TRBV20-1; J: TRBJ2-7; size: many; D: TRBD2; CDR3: CSASGGRTYEQYF; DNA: TGCAGTGCTAGCGGCGGGAGAACCTACGAGCAGTACTTC
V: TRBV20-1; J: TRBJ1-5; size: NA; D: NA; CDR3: CSAPGRHAGENQPQHF; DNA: TGCAGTGCTCCGGGGAGGCATGCGGGGGAGAATCAGCCCCAGCATTTT
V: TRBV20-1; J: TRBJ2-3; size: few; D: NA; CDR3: CSARVAGGTDTQYF; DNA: TGCAGTGCTAGAGTTGCAGGGGGGACAGATACGCAGTATTTT
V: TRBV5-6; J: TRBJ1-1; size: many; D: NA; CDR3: CASSWDTDTEAFF; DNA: TGTGCCAGCAGCTGGGACACGGACACTGAAGCTTTCTTT
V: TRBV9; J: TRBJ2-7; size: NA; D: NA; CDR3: CASSALQGRVQYF; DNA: TGTGCCAGCAGCGCGTTACAGGGACGCGTGCAGTACTTC
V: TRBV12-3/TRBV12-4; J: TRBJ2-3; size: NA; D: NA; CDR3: CANIQDPGRSDTQYF; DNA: TGTGCCAACATCCAAGACCCCGGACGCTCTGATACGCAGTATTTT
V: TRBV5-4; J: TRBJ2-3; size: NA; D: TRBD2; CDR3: CASSIGLALSTDTQYF; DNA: TGTGCCAGCAGCATAGGACTAGCCCTTAGCACAGATACGCAGTATTTT
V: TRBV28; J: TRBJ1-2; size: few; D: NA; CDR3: CASSLGPIHLNYGYTF; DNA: TGTGCCAGCAGTTTAGGTCCCATTCATCTTAACTATGGCTACACCTTC
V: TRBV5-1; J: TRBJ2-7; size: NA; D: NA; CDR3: CASSLGVVQYEQYF; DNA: TGCGCCAGCAGCTTGGGTGTGGTCCAGTACGAGCAGTACTTC
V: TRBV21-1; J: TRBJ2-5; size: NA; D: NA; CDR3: CASSKGHVRGETQYF; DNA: TGTGCCAGCAGCAAAGGTCACGTACGGGGGGAGACCCAGTACTTC
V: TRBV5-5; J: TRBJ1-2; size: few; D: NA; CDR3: CASSSFIGGDYGYTF; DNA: TGTGCCAGCAGCTCATTTATAGGGGGAGACTATGGCTACACCTTC
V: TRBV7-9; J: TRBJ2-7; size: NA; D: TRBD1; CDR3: CASSLTGLAYEQYF; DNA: TGTGCCAGCAGCTTGACAGGGCTTGCCTACGAGCAGTACTTC
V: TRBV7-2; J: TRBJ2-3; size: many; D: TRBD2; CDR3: CASSLVGGRDTQYF; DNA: TGTGCCAGCAGCTTAGTCGGGGGGAGGGATACGCAGTATTTT
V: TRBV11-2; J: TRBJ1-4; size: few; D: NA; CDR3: CASSLKDLGRINEKLFF; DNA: TGTGCCAGCAGCTTAAAAGACTTGGGACGGATTAATGAAAAACTGTTTTTT
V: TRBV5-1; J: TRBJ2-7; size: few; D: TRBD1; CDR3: CASSRQGPPDEQYF; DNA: TGCGCCAGCAGCAGACAGGGGCCCCCGGACGAGCAGTACTTC
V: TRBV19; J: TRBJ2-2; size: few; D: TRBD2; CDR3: CASRGRAIGELFF; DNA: TGTGCCAGCCGCGGGAGGGCCATCGGGGAGCTGTTTTTT